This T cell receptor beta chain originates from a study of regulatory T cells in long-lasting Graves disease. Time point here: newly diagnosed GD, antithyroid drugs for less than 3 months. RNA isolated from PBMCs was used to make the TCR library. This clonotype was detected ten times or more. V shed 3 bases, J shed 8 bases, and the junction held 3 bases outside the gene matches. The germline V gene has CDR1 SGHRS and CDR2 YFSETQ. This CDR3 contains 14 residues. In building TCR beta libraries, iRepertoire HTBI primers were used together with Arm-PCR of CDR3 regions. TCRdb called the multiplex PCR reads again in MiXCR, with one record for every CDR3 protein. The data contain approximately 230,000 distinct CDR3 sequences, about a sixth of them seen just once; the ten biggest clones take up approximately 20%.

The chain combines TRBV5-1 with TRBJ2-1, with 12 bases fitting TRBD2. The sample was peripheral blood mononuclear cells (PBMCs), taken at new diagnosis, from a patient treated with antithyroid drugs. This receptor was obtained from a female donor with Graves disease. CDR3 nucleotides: TGCGCCAGCAGCTATGGGACTAGCGGGTATGAGCAGTTCTTC. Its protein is CASSYGTSGYEQFF.